The 8 T cell receptor beta chains in this list originate from one sample, sequenced in a study of blood T cell repertoires in COVID-19. The assay was immunoSEQ multiplex PCR, and TCRdb's table has in-frame clones only and misses some. The table includes approximately 250,000 clones, 86% detected once. The sequencing sample was made of peripheral blood. The receptors stem from a woman of 80 years or more with COVID-19, enrolled during active disease.

The chain links TRBV5-4 to TRBJ2-2; D perhaps matches TRBD1 (5 bases). The CDR3 has 14 amino acids. V lost 4 bases to trimming and J lost 6 bases, with 13 bases between them. Per the germline V gene, CDR1 is SGHNT and CDR2 is YYREEE (reference sequence). CDR3 residues: CASSRSTGPGELFF. The CDR3 region has the DNA TGTGCCAGCAGCCGATCAACAGGACCCGGGGAGCTGTTTTTT.

The rearrangement uses TRBV7-9 and TRBJ1-6, with a possible D match to TRBD1 (5 bases). The V end lost 2 bases, the J end lost 4 bases, and 12 bases lay between the germline ends. The CDR3 contains 16 residues. Germline assignment: CDR1 SEHNR and CDR2 FQNEAQ (reference sequence). The CDR3 reads CASSLSRQWYNSPLHF. The DNA for the CDR3 is TGTGCCAGCAGCTTAAGCCGACAGTGGTATAATTCACCCCTCCACTTT. Supplemented by reference TRBV7-9 and TRBJ1-6, the full variable domain reads DTGVSQNPRHKITKRGQNVTFRCDPISEHNRLYWYRQTLGQGPEFLTYFQNEAQLEKSRLLSDRFSAERPKGSFSTLEIQRTEQGDSAMYLCASSLSRQWYNSPLHFGNGTRLTVT.

The V call is TRBV5-1, the J call TRBJ2-3; 9 bases agree with TRBD2. After removal of 4 bases from V and 0 bases from J, the junction contained 3 bases not matched to a gene. Germline CDR1 SGHRS, CDR2 YFSETQ. CDR3 size: 15 residues. The CDR3 is CASSPTSGSTDTQYF. The DNA of the CDR3 is TGCGCCAGCAGCCCAACTAGCGGGAGCACAGATACGCAGTATTTT. Supplemented by reference TRBV5-1 and TRBJ2-3, the full variable domain reads KAGVTQTPRYLIKTRGQQVTLSCSPISGHRSVSWYQQTPGQGLQFLFEYFSETQRNKGNFPGRFSGRQFSNSRSEMNVSTLELGDSALYLCASSPTSGSTDTQYFGPGTRLTVL.

This sequence joins TRBV7-9 and TRBJ1-1; 7 nucleotides line up with TRBD1. Per germline, CDR1 SEHNR and CDR2 FQNEAQ (reference sequence). The trim removed 3 bases at V and 0 bases at J, leaving 7 bases unmatched. The CDR3 length is 16 residues. The CDR3 spells CASSFKQGMMNTEAFF. CDR3 nucleotide sequence: TGTGCCAGCAGCTTTAAACAGGGGATGATGAACACTGAAGCTTTCTTT.

The rearrangement uses TRBV6-5 and TRBJ2-1, with 7 bases matching TRBD2. The CDR3 runs to 15 residues. The germline CDR1 and CDR2 sequences are MNHEY and SVGAGI. The junction had 13 bases not matched to a gene; V was cut back by 6 bases and J by 8 bases. The CDR3 nucleotides are TGTGCCAGCAGCCGAGCGCAAGCGGGGACGGATGAGCAGTTCTTC. Its protein product is CASSRAQAGTDEQFF.

The chain employs TRBV9 and TRBJ2-3; no definite D call. The V end lost 4 bases, the J end lost 2 bases, and 2 bases lay between the germline ends. This CDR3 spans 11 amino acids. The germline gives CDR1 SGDLS, CDR2 YYNGEE. The CDR3 nucleotides are TGTGCCAGCAGCCTCACAGATACGCAGTATTTT. Protein product: CASSLTDTQYF.

This CDR3 is CASSVGSAGNYGYTF. CDR3 nucleotides: TGTGCCAGCAGCGTAGGGTCGGCAGGGAACTATGGCTACACCTTC. The rearrangement uses TRBV9 and TRBJ1-2; a weak D match, TRBD1 (5 bases). Per germline, CDR1 SGDLS and CDR2 YYNGEE. V lost 0 bases to trimming and J lost 2 bases, with 11 bases between them. The CDR3 extends over 15 amino acids.

The chain couples TRBV7-2 to TRBJ1-4; D remains unclear. Deletions cut 5 bases from V and 0 bases from J, with 10 bases between. The CDR3 length is 15 residues. Germline-derived CDR1 and CDR2 are SGHTA and FQGNSA. The CDR3: CASSPQRTTNEKLFF. As DNA, the CDR3 is TGTGCCAGCAGCCCACAGAGAACAACTAATGAAAAACTGTTTTTT.